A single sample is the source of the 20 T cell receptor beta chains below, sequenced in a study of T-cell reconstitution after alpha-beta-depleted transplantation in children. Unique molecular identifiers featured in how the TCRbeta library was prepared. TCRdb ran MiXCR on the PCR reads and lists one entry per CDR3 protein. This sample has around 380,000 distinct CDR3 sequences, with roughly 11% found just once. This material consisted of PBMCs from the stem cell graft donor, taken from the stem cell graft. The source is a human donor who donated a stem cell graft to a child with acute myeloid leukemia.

The CDR3 DNA follows: TGTGCCAGCAGAGCTGGGGCTAATAGCAATCAGCCCCAGCATTTT. This gives the protein CASRAGANSNQPQHF. The V call is TRBV6-1, the J call TRBJ1-5, with D maybe TRBD1 (5 bases). Trimming cost V 6 bases and J 0 bases, with 12 bases left between them. Germline loops: CDR1 MNHNS, CDR2 SASEGT. The CDR3 loop spans 15 amino acids.

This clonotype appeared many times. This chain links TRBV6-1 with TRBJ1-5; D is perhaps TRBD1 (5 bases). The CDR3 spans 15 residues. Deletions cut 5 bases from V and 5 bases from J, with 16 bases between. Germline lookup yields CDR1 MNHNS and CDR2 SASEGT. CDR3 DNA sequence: TGTGCCAGCAGTCGGACACCATCCCGGGATCAGCCCCAGCATTTT. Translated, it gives CASSRTPSRDQPQHF.

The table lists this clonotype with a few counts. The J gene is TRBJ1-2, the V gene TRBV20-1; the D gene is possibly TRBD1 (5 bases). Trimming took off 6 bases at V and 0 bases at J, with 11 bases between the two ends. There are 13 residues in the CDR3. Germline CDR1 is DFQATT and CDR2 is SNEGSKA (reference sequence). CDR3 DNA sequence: TGCAGTGCAGAGCGGGGCGCTAACTATGGCTACACCTTC. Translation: CSAERGANYGYTF.

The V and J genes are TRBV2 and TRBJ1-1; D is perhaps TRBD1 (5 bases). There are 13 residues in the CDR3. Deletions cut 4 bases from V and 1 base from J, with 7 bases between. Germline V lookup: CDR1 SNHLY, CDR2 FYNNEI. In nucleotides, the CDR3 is TGTGCCAGCAGTGCGACAGAGAACACTGAAGCTTTCTTT. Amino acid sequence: CASSATENTEAFF.

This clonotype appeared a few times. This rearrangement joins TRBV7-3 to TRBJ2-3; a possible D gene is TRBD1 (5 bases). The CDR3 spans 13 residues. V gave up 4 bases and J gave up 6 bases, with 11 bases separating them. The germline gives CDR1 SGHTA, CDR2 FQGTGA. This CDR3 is CASSSGASDTQYF. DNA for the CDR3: TGTGCCAGCAGCTCTGGGGCCTCGGATACGCAGTATTTT. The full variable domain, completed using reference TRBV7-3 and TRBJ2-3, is GAGVSQTPSNKVTEKGKYVELRCDPISGHTALYWYRQSLGQGPEFLIYFQGTGAADDSGLPNDRFFAVRPEGSVSTLKIQRTERGDSAVYLCASSSGASDTQYFGPGTRLTVL.

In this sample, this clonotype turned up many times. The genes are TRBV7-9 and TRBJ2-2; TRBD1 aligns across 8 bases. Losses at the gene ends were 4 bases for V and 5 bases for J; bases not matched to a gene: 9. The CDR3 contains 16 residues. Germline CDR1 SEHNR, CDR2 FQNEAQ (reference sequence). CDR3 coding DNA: TGTGCCAGCAGCTCGATTCAGGGGGCGCGAACCGGGGAGCTGTTTTTT. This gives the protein CASSSIQGARTGELFF.

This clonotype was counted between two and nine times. CDR3 sequence: CAISPGTSSLSGANVLTF. The DNA for the CDR3 is TGTGCCATCAGTCCGGGGACATCTAGCCTCTCTGGGGCCAACGTCCTGACTTTC. The gene calls are TRBV10-3 and TRBJ2-6, with TRBD1 as a possible D gene (6 bases). The CDR3 loop spans 18 amino acids. Germline CDR1 reads ENHRY; CDR2 reads SYGVKD. V was clipped by 5 bases and J by 0 bases, with 17 bases between them.

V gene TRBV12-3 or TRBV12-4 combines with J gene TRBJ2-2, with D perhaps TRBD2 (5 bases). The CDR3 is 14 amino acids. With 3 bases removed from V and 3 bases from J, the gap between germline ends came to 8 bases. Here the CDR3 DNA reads TGTGCCAGCAGTTTCTCGAGGGACACCGGGGAGCTGTTTTTT. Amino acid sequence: CASSFSRDTGELFF.

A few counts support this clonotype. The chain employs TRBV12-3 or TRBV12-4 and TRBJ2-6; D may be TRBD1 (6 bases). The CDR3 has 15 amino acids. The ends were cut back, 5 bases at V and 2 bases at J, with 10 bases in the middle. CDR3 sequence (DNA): TGTGCCAGCAGTGAAACAGGGACTGGGGCCAACGTCCTGACTTTC. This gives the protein CASSETGTGANVLTF.

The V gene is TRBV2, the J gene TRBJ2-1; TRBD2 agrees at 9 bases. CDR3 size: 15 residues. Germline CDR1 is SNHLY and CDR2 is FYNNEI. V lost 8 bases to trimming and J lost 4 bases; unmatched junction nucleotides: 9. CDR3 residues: CASGRAGGLYNEQFF. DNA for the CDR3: TGTGCCAGCGGTCGGGCGGGGGGGCTATACAATGAGCAGTTCTTC. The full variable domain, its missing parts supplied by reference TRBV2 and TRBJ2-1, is EPEVTQTPSHQVTQMGQEVILRCVPISNHLYFYWYRQILGQKVEFLVSFYNNEISEKSEIFDDQFSVERPDGSNFTLKIRSTKLEDSAMYFCASGRAGGLYNEQFFGPGTRLTVL.

In nucleotides, the CDR3 is TGTGCCAGCAGCCCAGGACGGGGGTCGAGGGACGAGCAGTACTTC. As protein: CASSPGRGSRDEQYF. This chain joins TRBV7-2 and TRBJ2-7; possibly TRBD2 for D (6 bases). The CDR3 has 15 residues. V gave up 5 bases and J gave up 5 bases, with 19 bases separating them. Germline CDR1 is SGHTA and CDR2 is FQGNSA.

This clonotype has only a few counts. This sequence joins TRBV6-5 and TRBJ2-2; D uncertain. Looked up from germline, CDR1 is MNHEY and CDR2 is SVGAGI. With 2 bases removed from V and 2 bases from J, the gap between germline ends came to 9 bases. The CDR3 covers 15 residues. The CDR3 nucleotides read TGTGCCAGCAGTTACGGACGTCGCAACACCGGGGAGCTGTTTTTT. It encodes CASSYGRRNTGELFF.

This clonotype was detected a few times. CDR3 DNA sequence: TGCAGTGCTAGGGGGATCGGGACAGGCCACGAGCAGTACTTC. Its protein product is CSARGIGTGHEQYF. This rearrangement joins TRBV20-1 to TRBJ2-7; 8 nucleotides align to TRBD1. The ends lost 3 bases at V and 5 bases at J; junction bases unmatched: 9. The CDR3 covers 14 residues. Germline values: CDR1 DFQATT, CDR2 SNEGSKA (reference sequence).

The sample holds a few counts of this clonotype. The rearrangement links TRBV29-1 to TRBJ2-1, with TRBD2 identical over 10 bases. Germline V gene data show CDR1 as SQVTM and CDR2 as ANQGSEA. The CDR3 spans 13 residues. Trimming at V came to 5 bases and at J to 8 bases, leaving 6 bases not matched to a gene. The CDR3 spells CSVSSGSFYEQFF. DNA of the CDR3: TGCAGCGTTTCTAGCGGGAGTTTCTATGAGCAGTTCTTC.

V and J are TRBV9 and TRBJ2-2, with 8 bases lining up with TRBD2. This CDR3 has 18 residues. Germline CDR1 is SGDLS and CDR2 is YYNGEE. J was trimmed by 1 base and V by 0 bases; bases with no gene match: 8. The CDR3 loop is CASSVAPTSGWNTGELFF. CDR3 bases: TGTGCCAGCAGCGTAGCCCCTACTAGCGGATGGAACACCGGGGAGCTGTTTTTT.

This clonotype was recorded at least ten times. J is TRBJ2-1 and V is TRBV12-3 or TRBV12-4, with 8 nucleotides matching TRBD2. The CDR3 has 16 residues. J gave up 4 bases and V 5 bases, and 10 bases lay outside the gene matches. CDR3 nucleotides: TGTGCCAGCAGTAGCCGGGAACTAGCGGTTTACAATGAGCAGTTCTTC. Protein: CASSSRELAVYNEQFF.

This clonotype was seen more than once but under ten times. The CDR3 spells CASSLKRGVYQETQYF. CDR3 coding DNA: TGCGCCAGCAGCTTAAAGCGGGGGGTGTACCAAGAGACCCAGTACTTC. The V gene is TRBV5-1, the J gene TRBJ2-5, with 9 positions matching TRBD2. The CDR3 length is 16 residues. The V gene's germline CDR1 is SGHRS and CDR2 YFSETQ. Trimming at V came to 2 bases and at J to 0 bases, leaving 5 bases not matched to a gene.

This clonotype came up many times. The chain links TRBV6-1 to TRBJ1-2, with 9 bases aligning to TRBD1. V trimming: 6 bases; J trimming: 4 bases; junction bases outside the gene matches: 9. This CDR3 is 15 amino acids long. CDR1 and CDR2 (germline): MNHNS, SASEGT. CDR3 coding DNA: TGTGCCAGCAGACCGGGACAGGGCCCCTTCTATGGCTACACCTTC. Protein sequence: CASRPGQGPFYGYTF.

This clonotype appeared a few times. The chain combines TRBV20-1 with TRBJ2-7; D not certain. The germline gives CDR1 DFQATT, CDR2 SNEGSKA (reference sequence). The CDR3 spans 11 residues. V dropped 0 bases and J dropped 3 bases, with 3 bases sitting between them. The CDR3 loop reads CSARELYEQYF. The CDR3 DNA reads TGCAGTGCTAGAGAACTCTACGAGCAGTACTTC.

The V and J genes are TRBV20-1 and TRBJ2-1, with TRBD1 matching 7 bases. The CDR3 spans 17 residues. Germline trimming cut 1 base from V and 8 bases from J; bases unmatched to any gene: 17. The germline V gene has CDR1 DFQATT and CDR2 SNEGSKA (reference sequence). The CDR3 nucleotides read TGCAGTGCTAGAGGTGCACAGGGGAGAGTCATCCGCGATGAGCAGTTCTTC. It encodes CSARGAQGRVIRDEQFF.